This TCR beta chain stems from a study of blood T cells in healthy people across ages. Only a few counts were recorded for this clonotype. Its antigen is as yet unknown. Study-level results: PBMCs went unsorted, and a conclusive naive versus antigen-experienced comparison was therefore prevented. More naive CD4+ cells and higher diversity marked long-lived donors relative to aged donors. The donors' CMV status was not determined, possibly confounding changes in expanded clonotypes.

This CDR3 is built from 13 residues. J lost 5 bases, V lost 5 bases, and 5 bases had no gene match. From germline, CDR1 is MDHEN and CDR2 SYDVKM. It was with a sample-barcoded 5' primer and a J-beta primer mix that a second PCR of about 7 to 12 cycles was run. From the 5' RACE reads, TCRdb called clonotypes with MiXCR, one entry per CDR3 protein. The table shows roughly 700,000 distinct CDR3 sequences, with approximately 25% occurring only once. The data also belong to a second study, concerning T cells of mothers and their children. As reported in that work: Three healthy Caucasian mothers, along with their six children, were the donors.

The gene calls are TRBV28 and TRBJ2-7; 8 nucleotides match TRBD2. Sequencing was carried out using blood. This clonotype was obtained from a boy younger than 18 in good health. For the CDR3, the DNA is TGTGCCAGCAGTAGAGCGGGAGTCCACGAGCAGTACTTC. It is translated as CASSRAGVHEQYF.